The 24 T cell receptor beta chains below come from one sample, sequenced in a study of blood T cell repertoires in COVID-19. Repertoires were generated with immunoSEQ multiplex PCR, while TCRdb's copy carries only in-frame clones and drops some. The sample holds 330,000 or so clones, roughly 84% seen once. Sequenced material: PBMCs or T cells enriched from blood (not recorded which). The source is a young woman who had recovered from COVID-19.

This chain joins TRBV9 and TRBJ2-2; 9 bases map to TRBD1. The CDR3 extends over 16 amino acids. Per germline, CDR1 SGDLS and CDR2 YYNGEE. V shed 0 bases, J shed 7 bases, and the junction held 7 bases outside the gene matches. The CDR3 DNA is TGTGCCAGCAGCGTAGAGGGACAGGGATCCTTCGGGGAGCTGTTTTTT. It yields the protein CASSVEGQGSFGELFF.

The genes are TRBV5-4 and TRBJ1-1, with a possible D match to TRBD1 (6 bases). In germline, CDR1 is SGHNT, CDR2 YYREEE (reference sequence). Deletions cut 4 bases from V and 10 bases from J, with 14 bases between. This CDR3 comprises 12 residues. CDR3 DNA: TGTGCCAGCAGCCAACAGGGTATCCCAGCTTTCTTT. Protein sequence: CASSQQGIPAFF.

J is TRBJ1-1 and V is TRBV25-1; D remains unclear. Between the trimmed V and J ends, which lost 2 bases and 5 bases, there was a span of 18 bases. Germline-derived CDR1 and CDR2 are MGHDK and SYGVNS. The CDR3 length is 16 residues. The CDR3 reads CASSEDLGPGVTEAFF. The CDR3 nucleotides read TGTGCCAGCAGTGAAGATCTAGGCCCGGGTGTGACTGAAGCTTTCTTT.

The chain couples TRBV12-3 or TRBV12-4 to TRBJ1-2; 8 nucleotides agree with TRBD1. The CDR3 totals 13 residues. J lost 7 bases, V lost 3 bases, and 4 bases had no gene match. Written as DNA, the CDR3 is TGTGCCAGCAGTTTTGGACAGGGCTCTGGCTACACCTTC. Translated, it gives CASSFGQGSGYTF.

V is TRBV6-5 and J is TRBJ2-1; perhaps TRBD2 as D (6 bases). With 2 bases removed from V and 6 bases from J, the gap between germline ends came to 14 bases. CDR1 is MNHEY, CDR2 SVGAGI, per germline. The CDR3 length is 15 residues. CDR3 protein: CASSYGTPGSNEQFF. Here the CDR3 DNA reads TGTGCCAGCAGTTACGGGACTCCCGGCAGCAATGAGCAGTTCTTC.

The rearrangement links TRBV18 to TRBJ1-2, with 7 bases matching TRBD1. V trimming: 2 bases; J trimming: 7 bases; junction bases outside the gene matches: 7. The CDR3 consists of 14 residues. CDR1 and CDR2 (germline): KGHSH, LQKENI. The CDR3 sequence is CASSPGTAGSGYTF. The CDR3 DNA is TGTGCCAGCTCACCAGGGACAGCAGGTAGTGGCTACACCTTC. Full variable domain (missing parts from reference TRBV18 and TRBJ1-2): NAGVMQNPRHLVRRRGQEARLRCSPMKGHSHVYWYRQLPEEGLKFMVYLQKENIIDESGMPKERFSAEFPKEGPSILRIQQVVRGDSAAYFCASSPGTAGSGYTFGSGTRLTVV.

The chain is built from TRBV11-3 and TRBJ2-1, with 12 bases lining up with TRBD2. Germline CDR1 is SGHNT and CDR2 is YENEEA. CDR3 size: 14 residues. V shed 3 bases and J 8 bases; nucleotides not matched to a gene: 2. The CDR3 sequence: CASSLTSGSYEQFF. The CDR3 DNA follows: TGTGCCAGCAGCTTGACTAGCGGGAGTTATGAGCAGTTCTTC.

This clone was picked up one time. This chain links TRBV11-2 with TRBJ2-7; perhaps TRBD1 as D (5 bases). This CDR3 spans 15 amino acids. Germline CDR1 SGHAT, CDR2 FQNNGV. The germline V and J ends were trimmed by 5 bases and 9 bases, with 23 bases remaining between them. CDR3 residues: CASSQGQDIDSTQYF. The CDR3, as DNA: TGTGCCAGCAGCCAGGGCCAGGACATAGACTCAACGCAGTACTTC.

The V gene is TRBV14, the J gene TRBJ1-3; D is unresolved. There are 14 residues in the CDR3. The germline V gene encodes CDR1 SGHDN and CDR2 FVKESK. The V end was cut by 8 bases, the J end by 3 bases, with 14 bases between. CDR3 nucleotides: TGTGCCAGCCGCCCTTTTACCAGTGGAAACACCATATATTTT. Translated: CASRPFTSGNTIYF.

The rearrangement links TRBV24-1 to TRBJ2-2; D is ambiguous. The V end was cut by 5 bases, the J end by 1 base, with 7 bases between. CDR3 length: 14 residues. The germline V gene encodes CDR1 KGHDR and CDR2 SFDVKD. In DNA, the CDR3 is TGTGCCACCAGTGGGCAGATGAACACCGGGGAGCTGTTTTTT. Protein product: CATSGQMNTGELFF.

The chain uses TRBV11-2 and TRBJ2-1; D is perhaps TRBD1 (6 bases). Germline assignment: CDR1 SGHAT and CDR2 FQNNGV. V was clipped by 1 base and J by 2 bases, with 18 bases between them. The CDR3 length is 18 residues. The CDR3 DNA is TGTGCCAGCAGCTTAGTAGGGGGACGGAAAAGGGCCTACAATGAGCAGTTCTTC. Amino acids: CASSLVGGRKRAYNEQFF. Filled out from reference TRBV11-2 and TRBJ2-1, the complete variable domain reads EAGVAQSPRYKIIEKRQSVAFWCNPISGHATLYWYQQILGQGPKLLIQFQNNGVVDDSQLPKDRFSAERLKGVDSTLKIQPAKLEDSAVYLCASSLVGGRKRAYNEQFFGPGTRLTVL.

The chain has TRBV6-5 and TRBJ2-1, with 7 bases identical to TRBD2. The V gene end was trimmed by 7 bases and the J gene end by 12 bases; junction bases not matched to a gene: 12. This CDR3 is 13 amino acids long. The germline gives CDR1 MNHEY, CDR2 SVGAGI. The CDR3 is CASTPMGEGLQFF. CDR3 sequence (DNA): TGTGCCAGCACCCCGATGGGGGAGGGCTTGCAGTTCTTC.

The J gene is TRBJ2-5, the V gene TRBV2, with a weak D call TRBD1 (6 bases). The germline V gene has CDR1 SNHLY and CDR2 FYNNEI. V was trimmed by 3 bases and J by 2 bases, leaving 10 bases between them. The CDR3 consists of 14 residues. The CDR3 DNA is TGTGCCAGCAGTGAGTTGAGGGGGCAAGAGACCCAGTACTTC. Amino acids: CASSELRGQETQYF.

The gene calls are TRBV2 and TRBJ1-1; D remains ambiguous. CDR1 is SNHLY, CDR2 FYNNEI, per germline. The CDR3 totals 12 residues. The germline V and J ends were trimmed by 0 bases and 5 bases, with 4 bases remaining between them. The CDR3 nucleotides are TGTGCCAGCAGTGAAGCGAGGACTGAAGCTTTCTTT. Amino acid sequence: CASSEARTEAFF.

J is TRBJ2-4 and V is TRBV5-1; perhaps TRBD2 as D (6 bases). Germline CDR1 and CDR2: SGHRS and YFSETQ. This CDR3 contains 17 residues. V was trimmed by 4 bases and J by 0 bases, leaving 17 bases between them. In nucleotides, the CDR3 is TGCGCCAGCAGCGCGGGACGGTTGAATATAGCCAAAAACATTCAGTACTTC. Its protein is CASSAGRLNIAKNIQYF.

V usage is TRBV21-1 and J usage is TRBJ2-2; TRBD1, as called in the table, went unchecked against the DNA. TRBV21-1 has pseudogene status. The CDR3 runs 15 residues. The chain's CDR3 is CASSRGQANTGELFF. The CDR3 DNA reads TGTGCCAGCAGCCGGGGACAGGCGAACACCGGGGAGCTGTTTTTT.

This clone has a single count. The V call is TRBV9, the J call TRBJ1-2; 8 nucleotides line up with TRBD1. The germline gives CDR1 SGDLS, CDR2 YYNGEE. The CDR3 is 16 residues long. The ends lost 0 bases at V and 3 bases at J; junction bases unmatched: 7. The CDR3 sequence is CASSVATGQDYYGYTF. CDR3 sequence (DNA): TGTGCCAGCAGCGTAGCTACGGGACAGGATTACTATGGCTACACCTTC.

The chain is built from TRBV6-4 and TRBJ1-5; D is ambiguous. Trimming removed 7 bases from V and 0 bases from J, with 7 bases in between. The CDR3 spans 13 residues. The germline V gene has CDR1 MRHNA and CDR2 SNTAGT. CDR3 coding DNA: TGTGCCAGCACTCGTAATAGCAATCAGCCCCAGCATTTT. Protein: CASTRNSNQPQHF.

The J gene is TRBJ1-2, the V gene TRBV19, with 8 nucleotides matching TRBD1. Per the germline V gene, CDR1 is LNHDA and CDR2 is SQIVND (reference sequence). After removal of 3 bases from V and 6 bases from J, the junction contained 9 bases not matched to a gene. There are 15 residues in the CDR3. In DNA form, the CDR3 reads TGTGCCAGTAGTATTCGGGCAGGGGGCTCAGATGGCTACACCTTC. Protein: CASSIRAGGSDGYTF.

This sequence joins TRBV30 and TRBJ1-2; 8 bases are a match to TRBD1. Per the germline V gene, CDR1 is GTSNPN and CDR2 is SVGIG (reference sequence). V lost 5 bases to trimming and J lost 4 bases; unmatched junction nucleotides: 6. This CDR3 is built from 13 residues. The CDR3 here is CAWGRDRPYGYTF. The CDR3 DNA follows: TGTGCCTGGGGCAGGGACAGGCCCTATGGCTACACCTTC.

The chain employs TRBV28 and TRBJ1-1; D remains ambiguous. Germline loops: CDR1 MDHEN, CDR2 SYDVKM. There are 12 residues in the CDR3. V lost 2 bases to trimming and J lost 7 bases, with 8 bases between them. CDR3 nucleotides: TGTGCCAGCAGTTTAAGCGGGGTTGAAGCTTTCTTT. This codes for CASSLSGVEAFF.

The CDR3 DNA reads as TGTGCCAGCAGCGACGGACAGTACGAGCAGTACTTC. Translated: CASSDGQYEQYF. The chain employs TRBV7-8 and TRBJ2-7, with D possibly TRBD1 on 6 matching bases. Germline V gives CDR1 SGHVS, CDR2 FQNEAQ. V was trimmed by 5 bases and J by 4 bases, leaving 9 bases between them. The CDR3 runs to 12 residues.

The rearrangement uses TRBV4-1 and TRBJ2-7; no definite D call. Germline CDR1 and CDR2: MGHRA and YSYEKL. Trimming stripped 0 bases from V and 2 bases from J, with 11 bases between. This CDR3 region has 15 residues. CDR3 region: CASSQERGYPYEQYF. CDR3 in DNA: TGCGCCAGCAGCCAAGAAAGAGGATACCCCTACGAGCAGTACTTC.

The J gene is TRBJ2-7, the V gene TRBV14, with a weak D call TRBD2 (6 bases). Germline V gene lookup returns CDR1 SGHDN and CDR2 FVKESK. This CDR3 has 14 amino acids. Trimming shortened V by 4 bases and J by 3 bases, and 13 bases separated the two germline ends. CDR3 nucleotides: TGTGCCAGCAGCCTGGGGGGTCTCGACTACGAGCAGTACTTC. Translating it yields CASSLGGLDYEQYF.